The 26 T cell receptor beta chains given below trace back to one sample, sequenced in a study of cytomegalovirus exposure and HLA in healthy donors. PCR employed 60 Vbeta and 13 Jbeta primers. Some clones are missing from TCRdb's copy, which holds only in-frame ones; the method was immunoSEQ multiplex PCR. The sample records around 65,000 clones, approximately 81% being singletons. The specimen was PBMCs. The receptors derive from a woman aged 25 to 39 in good health and CMV-seropositive.

The V gene is TRBV30, the J gene TRBJ2-7; D possibly corresponds to TRBD1 (5 bases). Germline CDR1 GTSNPN, CDR2 SVGIG (reference sequence). The germline V and J ends were trimmed by 0 bases and 12 bases, with 21 bases remaining between them. This CDR3 has 14 residues. CDR3 protein: CAWSVGDPPNSLYF. The CDR3 region has the DNA TGTGCCTGGAGTGTAGGGGATCCCCCAAACAGTCTGTACTTC. Variable domain in full (rest from reference TRBV30 and TRBJ2-7): SQTIHQWPATLVQPVGSPLSLECTVEGTSNPNLYWYRQAAGRGLQLLFYSVGIGQISSEVPQNLSASRPQDRQFILSSKKLLLSDSGFYLCAWSVGDPPNSLYFGPGTRLTVT.

The chain is built from TRBV4-1 and TRBJ1-4; 9 positions match TRBD1. CDR1 and CDR2 (germline): MGHRA, YSYEKL. The V segment lost 4 bases and the J segment 8 bases; nucleotides outside the gene matches: 11. This CDR3 is 16 amino acids long. CDR3 sequence (DNA): TGCGCCAGCAGCCCGGGACAGGGAACGGTAACGGAAAAACTGTTTTTT. Its translation: CASSPGQGTVTEKLFF.

The V and J genes are TRBV27 and TRBJ2-7; TRBD1 might be the D (6 bases). This CDR3 is built from 12 residues. V was trimmed by 0 bases and J by 6 bases, leaving 6 bases between them. The germline V gene encodes CDR1 MNHEY and CDR2 SMNVEV (reference sequence). Written as DNA, the CDR3 is TGTGCCAGCAGTTTATCGGGGGCCGAGCAGTACTTC. Encoded protein: CASSLSGAEQYF.

The chain recombines TRBV11-2 with TRBJ2-7, with 12 bases matching TRBD1. Trimming took 4 bases from V and 2 from J; bases not matched to a gene: 9. The V gene's germline CDR1 is SGHAT and CDR2 FQNNGV. The CDR3 is 17 amino acids. The CDR3 sequence: CASSSGTGGLWAYEQYF. CDR3 sequence (DNA): TGTGCCAGCAGCTCCGGGACAGGGGGCCTCTGGGCCTACGAGCAGTACTTC.

V and J are TRBV25-1 and TRBJ2-7, with 7 bases aligning to TRBD1. The germline V gene encodes CDR1 MGHDK and CDR2 SYGVNS. V dropped 4 bases and J dropped 0; count of bases not matched to a gene: 6. The CDR3 has 15 residues. CDR3 loop: CASSGSNRGSYEQYF. The CDR3 DNA reads as TGTGCCAGCAGTGGGTCGAACAGGGGCTCCTACGAGCAGTACTTC.

The genes are TRBV7-8 and TRBJ2-7; D is possibly TRBD2 (6 bases). This CDR3 is built from 14 residues. Germline V gives CDR1 SGHVS, CDR2 FQNEAQ. V lost 2 bases to trimming and J lost 7 bases, with 15 bases between them. As DNA, the CDR3 is TGTGCCAGCAGCTTATACGGGAGAGAAGAGGAGCAGTACTTC. It encodes CASSLYGREEEQYF.

The chain combines TRBV27 with TRBJ2-1; 11 bases map to TRBD2. Germline V CDR1 and CDR2: MNHEY, SMNVEV (reference sequence). V lost 6 bases, J lost 0 bases, and 7 bases stayed unmatched. The CDR3 has 17 residues. The CDR3 bases are TGTGCCAGCAGCCCCGGACTAGCGGGCAACTCCTACAATGAGCAGTTCTTC. Protein: CASSPGLAGNSYNEQFF.

The V call is TRBV5-4, the J call TRBJ2-1, with D possibly TRBD2 on 6 matching bases. Germline-derived CDR1 and CDR2 are SGHNT and YYREEE (reference sequence). The CDR3 sequence is 16 residues long. Trimming cost V 0 bases and J 8 bases, with 18 bases left between them. CDR3 nucleotides: TGTGCCAGCAGCTTGGACTGGCCAGCAGCGGGCGATGAGCAGTTCTTC. It specifies CASSLDWPAAGDEQFF.

V is TRBV7-9 and J is TRBJ2-3, with 7 bases identical to TRBD1. J was trimmed by 5 bases and V by 2 bases; bases with no gene match: 7. CDR3 length: 15 residues. Germline V gene data show CDR1 as SEHNR and CDR2 as FQNEAQ (reference sequence). This chain's CDR3 is CASSLRDRVRDTQYF. CDR3 sequence (DNA): TGTGCCAGCAGCTTACGAGACAGGGTGAGAGATACGCAGTATTTT. The full variable domain, completed using reference TRBV7-9 and TRBJ2-3, is DTGVSQNPRHKITKRGQNVTFRCDPISEHNRLYWYRQTLGQGPEFLTYFQNEAQLEKSRLLSDRFSAERPKGSFSTLEIQRTEQGDSAMYLCASSLRDRVRDTQYFGPGTRLTVL.

The chain has TRBV19 and TRBJ1-1; the match to TRBD1 covers 9 bases. This CDR3 is 14 amino acids long. CDR1 is LNHDA, CDR2 SQIVND, per germline (reference sequence). Unmatched junction bases numbered 5, after V lost 7 bases and J lost 2 bases. The chain's CDR3 is CASTKQGANTEAFF. As DNA, the CDR3 is TGTGCCAGTACCAAACAGGGGGCAAACACTGAAGCTTTCTTT.

This sequence joins TRBV7-9 and TRBJ2-5; TRBD2 might be the D (6 bases). The better agreement between TRBJ2-7 and the DNA end casts doubt on the J call. CDR3 size: 16 residues. Germline V CDR1 and CDR2: SEHNR, FQNEAQ (reference sequence). The DNA of the CDR3 is TGTGCCAGCAGCTTAGGCACTAGCCCCAGCCCCTACGAGCAGTACTTC. This encodes CASSLGTSPSPYEQYF.

The chain recombines TRBV5-1 with TRBJ2-2; D remains unclear. The CDR3 has 13 residues. From germline, CDR1 is SGHRS and CDR2 YFSETQ. Between the trimmed V and J ends, which lost 4 bases and 8 bases, there was a span of 12 bases. The CDR3 DNA sequence: TGCGCCAGCAGCCTTACACCTTATGGGGAGCTGTTTTTT. Its protein is CASSLTPYGELFF.

The V and J genes are TRBV4-1 and TRBJ2-7; the match to TRBD1 covers 7 bases. The germline CDR1 and CDR2 sequences are MGHRA and YSYEKL. Trimming cost V 8 bases and J 2 bases; bases outside gene matches: 3. This CDR3 has 12 residues. The CDR3 nucleotides are TGCGCCAGCGGGGACAGCCCCTACGAGCAGTACTTC. As protein: CASGDSPYEQYF.

The J gene is TRBJ2-5, the V gene TRBV11-3, with a possible D match to TRBD2 (6 bases). The CDR3 contains 14 residues. V was trimmed by 1 base and J by 1 base, leaving 7 bases between them. The germline CDR1 and CDR2 sequences are SGHNT and YENEEA. Written as DNA, the CDR3 is TGTGCCAGCAGCTTAGGCGGGATCCAAGAGACCCAGTACTTC. Protein product: CASSLGGIQETQYF.

CDR3 loop: CSARGAGDTGELFF. The CDR3, as DNA: TGCAGCGCAAGAGGCGCGGGAGACACCGGGGAGCTGTTTTTT. V is TRBV29-1 and J is TRBJ2-2; 7 bases fit TRBD2. This CDR3 is 14 amino acids long. Germline CDR1 and CDR2: SQVTM and ANQGSEA. Trimming cost V 7 bases and J 3 bases; bases outside gene matches: 8.

This clone turned up a few times. The chain combines TRBV27 with TRBJ1-4; maybe TRBD1 (5 bases). V dropped 8 bases and J dropped 8 bases, with 15 bases sitting between them. The CDR3 runs to 13 residues. Germline CDR1 MNHEY, CDR2 SMNVEV (reference sequence). CDR3 nucleotide sequence: TGTGCCAGCCCCATTCAGGGTGGAGAAAAACTGTTTTTT. It yields the protein CASPIQGGEKLFF.

The genes are TRBV7-3 and TRBJ2-3; a weak D match, TRBD2 (5 bases). The CDR3 is 14 amino acids. The V gene's germline CDR1 is SGHTA and CDR2 FQGTGA. Between the trimmed V and J ends, which lost 2 bases and 4 bases, there was a span of 10 bases. DNA for the CDR3: TGTGCCAGCAGCTTACGGGGTGGCGCAGATACGCAGTATTTT. Translating gives CASSLRGGADTQYF.

The chain has TRBV7-2 and TRBJ2-7; 13 bases agree with TRBD2. Germline lookup yields CDR1 SGHTA and CDR2 FQGNSA. The CDR3 consists of 15 residues. The ends lost 5 bases at V and 6 bases at J; junction bases unmatched: 7. CDR3 nucleotides: TGTGCCAGCAGCCCTTGGACTAGCGGGAGAGCCGAGCAGTACTTC. This sequence encodes CASSPWTSGRAEQYF.

The chain employs TRBV27 and TRBJ2-1, with a possible D match to TRBD1 (7 bases). Looked up from germline, CDR1 is MNHEY and CDR2 is SMNVEV (reference sequence). Trimming took off 2 bases at V and 2 bases at J, with 22 bases between the two ends. The CDR3 has 19 amino acids. The CDR3 bases are TGTGCCAGCAGTTTAGGGAGTGGGCGAGCAGGGGGGACCTACAATGAGCAGTTCTTC. Protein: CASSLGSGRAGGTYNEQFF.

The V gene is TRBV7-2, the J gene TRBJ2-4; 7 bases fit TRBD2. Per the germline V gene, CDR1 is SGHTA and CDR2 is FQGNSA. Germline trimming cut 3 bases from V and 0 bases from J; bases unmatched to any gene: 2. The CDR3 sequence is 15 residues long. CDR3 loop: CASSLSGVAKNIQYF. CDR3 sequence (DNA): TGTGCCAGCAGCTTGAGCGGGGTAGCCAAAAACATTCAGTACTTC.

The chain links TRBV11-2 to TRBJ1-1; 8 positions match TRBD1. After removal of 4 bases from V and 12 bases from J, the junction contained 10 bases not matched to a gene. The CDR3 extends over 13 amino acids. The germline V gene encodes CDR1 SGHAT and CDR2 FQNNGV. CDR3 amino acids: CASSSLPGQGTFF. In DNA form, the CDR3 reads TGTGCCAGCAGCTCCCTACCCGGACAGGGAACTTTCTTT.

The chain joins TRBV5-5 to TRBJ2-7; tentatively, D is TRBD2 (5 bases). The CDR3 extends over 12 amino acids. The V and J ends lost 0 bases and 5 bases respectively, with 6 bases between them. Germline loops: CDR1 SGHKS, CDR2 YYEKEE (reference sequence). The CDR3 reads CASSLGGHEQYF. CDR3 nucleotides: TGTGCCAGCAGCTTGGGCGGGCACGAGCAGTACTTC. The complete variable domain, with remaining parts taken from reference TRBV5-5 and TRBJ2-7, reads DAGVTQSPTHLIKTRGQQVTLRCSPISGHKSVSWYQQVLGQGPQFIFQYYEKEERGRGNFPDRFSARQFPNYSSELNVNALLLGDSALYLCASSLGGHEQYFGPGTRLTVT.

The rearrangement joins TRBV29-1 to TRBJ2-2; perhaps TRBD2 as D (5 bases). CDR1 and CDR2 (germline): SQVTM, ANQGSEA. V was trimmed by 4 bases and J by 8 bases, leaving 17 bases between them. This CDR3 spans 14 amino acids. CDR3 DNA sequence: TGCAGCGTTGTCCGGGAAACGGGTGCGGGGGAGCTGTTTTTT. This translates into CSVVRETGAGELFF.

The rearrangement joins TRBV28 to TRBJ1-1; D is unclear. Germline V lookup: CDR1 MDHEN, CDR2 SYDVKM. The CDR3 length is 16 residues. V shed 6 bases and J shed 0 bases, with 17 bases lying between them. As DNA, the CDR3 is TGTGCCAGCAGCCCTCCGTTTGCCTACTTGAACACTGAAGCTTTCTTT. Its protein is CASSPPFAYLNTEAFF.

This clone turned up a few times. V usage is TRBV11-2 and J usage is TRBJ2-6; TRBD2 might be the D (6 bases). The CDR3 is made up of 16 amino acids. Germline CDR1 reads SGHAT; CDR2 reads FQNNGV. V dropped 3 bases and J dropped 4 bases, with 13 bases sitting between them. This CDR3 is CASSFGGVLGANVLTF. In DNA, the CDR3 is TGTGCCAGCAGCTTCGGGGGAGTGTTGGGGGCCAACGTCCTGACTTTC.

This sequence joins TRBV28 and TRBJ1-2; 7 bases fit TRBD1. Trimming removed 5 bases from V and 8 bases from J; junction bases left unmatched: 11. This CDR3 has 14 residues. CDR1 is MDHEN and CDR2 is SYDVKM in the germline V gene. The CDR3 protein is CASSNLGGFKGYTF. CDR3 sequence (DNA): TGTGCCAGCAGTAACCTAGGGGGCTTCAAGGGCTACACCTTC.